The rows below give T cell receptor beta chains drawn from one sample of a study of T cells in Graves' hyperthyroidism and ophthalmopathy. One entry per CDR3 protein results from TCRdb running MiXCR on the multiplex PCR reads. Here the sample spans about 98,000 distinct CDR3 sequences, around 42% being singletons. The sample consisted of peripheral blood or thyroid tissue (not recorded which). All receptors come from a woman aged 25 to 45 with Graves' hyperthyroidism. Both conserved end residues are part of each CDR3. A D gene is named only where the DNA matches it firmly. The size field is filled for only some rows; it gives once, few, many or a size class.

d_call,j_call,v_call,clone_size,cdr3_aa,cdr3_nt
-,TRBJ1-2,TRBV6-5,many,CASSPFGRAYGYTF,TGTGCCAGCAGTCCATTCGGACGGGCCTATGGCTACACCTTC
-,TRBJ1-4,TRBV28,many,CASSRGEKLFF,TGCGCCAGCAGTCGGGGGGAAAAACTGTTTTTT
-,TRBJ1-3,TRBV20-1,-,CSARAGTGNTIYF,TGCAGTGCTAGAGCGGGGACGGGAAACACCATATATTTT
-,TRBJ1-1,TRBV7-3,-,CASSVAANTEAFF,TGTGCCAGCAGCGTGGCGGCGAACACTGAAGCTTTCTTC
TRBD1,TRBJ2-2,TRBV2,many,CASSYRGPNTGELFF,TGTGCCAGCAGTTACAGGGGCCCGAACACCGGGGAGCTGTTTTTT
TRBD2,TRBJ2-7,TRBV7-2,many,CASSFGREVWEQYF,TGTGCCAGCAGCTTTGGGCGGGAGGTTTGGGAGCAGTACTTC
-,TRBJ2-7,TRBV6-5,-,CASSYSTWSYEQYF,TGTGCCAGCAGTTACTCGACTTGGTCCTACGAGCAGTACTTC
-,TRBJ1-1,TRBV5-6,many,CASSWDNFEAFF,TGTGCCAGCAGCTGGGACAACTTTGAAGCTTTCTTT
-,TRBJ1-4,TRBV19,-,CASSRLWPGEYEKLFF,TGTGCCAGTAGTCGCCTGTGGCCAGGAGAATATGAAAAACTGTTTTTT
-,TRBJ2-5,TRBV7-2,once,CAGSREETQYF,TGTGCCGGCAGCAGGGAGGAGACCCAGTACTTC
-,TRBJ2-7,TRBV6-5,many,CASSYGQNEQYF,TGTGCCAGCAGTTACGGTCAGAACGAGCAGTACTTC
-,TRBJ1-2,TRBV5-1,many,CASSLDRVGYGYTF,TGCGCCAGCAGCTTGGACAGGGTCGGCTATGGCTACACCTTC
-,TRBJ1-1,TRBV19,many,CASSIWQASMNTEAFF,TGTGCCAGTAGTATTTGGCAGGCCTCCATGAACACTGAAGCTTTCTTT
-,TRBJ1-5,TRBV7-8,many,CASSPRDSSNQPQHF,TGTGCCAGCAGCCCCAGGGACTCTAGCAATCAGCCCCAGCATTTT
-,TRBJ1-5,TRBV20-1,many,CSARDMGEGGNQPQHF,TGCAGTGCTAGAGATATGGGAGAGGGTGGGAATCAGCCCCAGCATTTT
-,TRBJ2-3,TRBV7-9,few,CASSLELATDTQYF,TGTGCCAGCAGCTTAGAGCTAGCAACAGATACGCAGTATTTT
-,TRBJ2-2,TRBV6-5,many,CASSYSGLTGELFF,TGTGCCAGCAGTTACTCGGGTCTAACCGGGGAGCTGTTTTTT
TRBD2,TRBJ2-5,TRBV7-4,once,CASSYTSGSRETQYF,TGTGCCAGCAGCTATACTAGCGGGAGCCGGGAGACCCAGTACTTC
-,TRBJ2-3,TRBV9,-,CASSPRIDESDTQYF,TGTGCCAGCAGCCCCCGGATAGATGAGTCAGATACGCAGTATTTT
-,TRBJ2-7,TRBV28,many,CASNLRDKTYEQYF,TGTGCCAGCAACCTCCGGGATAAGACCTACGAGCAGTACTTC
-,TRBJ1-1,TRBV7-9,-,CASNRQEGSTDAFF,TGCGCCAGCAATCGTCAAGAGGGGAGCACTGATGCTTTCTTT
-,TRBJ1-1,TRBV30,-,CAGSLGMNTEAFF,TGTGCCGGGAGCCTTGGAATGAACACTGAAGCTTTCTTT
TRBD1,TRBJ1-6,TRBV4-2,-,CASSQVGQANSPLHF,TGTGCCAGCAGCCAAGTGGGACAGGCCAATTCACCCCTCCACTTT
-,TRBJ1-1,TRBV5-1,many,CASSLDLNIGVGTEAFF,TGCGCCAGCAGCTTGGACCTCAACATCGGGGTTGGCACTGAAGCTTTCTTT
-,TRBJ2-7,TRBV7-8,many,CASSFGGSHEQYF,TGTGCCAGCAGCTTTGGAGGGTCCCACGAGCAGTACTTC
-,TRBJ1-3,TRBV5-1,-,CASRGEGNTGNTIYF,TGCGCCAGCCGGGGGGAAGGGAACACTGGAAACACCATATATTTT
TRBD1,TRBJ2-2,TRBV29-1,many,CSVGQGTGELFF,TGCAGCGTGGGACAGGGGACCGGGGAGCTGTTTTTT
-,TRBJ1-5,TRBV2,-,CASSEGTGVTQHF,TGTGCCAGCAGTGAAGGGACTGGAGTTACTCAGCATTTT
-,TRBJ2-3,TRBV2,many,CASHPGDRTDTQYF,TGTGCCAGCCACCCGGGCGACCGCACAGATACGCAGTATTTT
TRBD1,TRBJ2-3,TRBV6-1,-,CASSGGTDPDTQYF,TGTGCCAGCAGTGGAGGGACAGACCCAGATACGCAGTATTTT
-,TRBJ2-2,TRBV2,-,CASSSWAAGELFF,TGTGCCAGCAGTTCCTGGGCGGCCGGGGAGCTGTTTTTT
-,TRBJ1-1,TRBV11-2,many,CASSLGGRAQAAFF,TGTGCCAGCAGCTTAGGCGGGCGAGCTCAAGCAGCTTTCTTT
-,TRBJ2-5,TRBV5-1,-,CASSLEDAQETQYF,TGCGCCAGCAGCTTGGAGGACGCCCAAGAGACCCAGTACTTC
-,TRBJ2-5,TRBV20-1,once,CSGHRQETQYF,TGCAGTGGACATCGCCAAGAGACCCAGTACTTC
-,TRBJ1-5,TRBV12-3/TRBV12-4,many,CASSPPRGSNQPQHF,TGTGCCAGCAGTCCCCCCCGAGGGAGCAATCAGCCCCAGCATTTT
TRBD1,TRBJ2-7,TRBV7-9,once,CASSPPPGQGKYEQYF,TGTGCCAGCAGCCCCCCCCCGGGACAGGGGAAGTACGAGCAGTACTTC